What follows describes a single TCR beta chain. Antigen unknown. Germline CDR1 SGHTA, CDR2 FQGNSA. Trimming removed 3 bases at V and 10 bases at J, with 14 bases between. The length of the CDR3 is 13 residues. The data originate from a study of memory CD4+ T cells and cytomegalovirus serostatus. General study points: Of 150 to 200 reported CMV TCRbeta sequences, under 70 were found in memory CD4+ repertoires. Suggested: most of the CMV-linked TCR signature lies in CD4+ memory cells.

Single viable CD3+CD4+CD8-CD45RO+ cells were sorted as the memory CD4+ T cells. CMV serostatus came from serum IgG against pp150, pp28, p38, p52. After thawing, CD4+ T cells were positively selected. Clones were sequenced by immunoSEQ multiplex PCR, and TCRdb holds only the in-frame ones, with some missing. The table has 70,000 to 90,000 clones, under 80% seen once. This receptor was identified in an adult in good health and CMV-seropositive. The chain is built from TRBV7-2 and TRBJ2-3; D is perhaps TRBD2 (5 bases). The specimen was memory CD4+ T cells from blood. Written as DNA, the CDR3 is TGTGCCAGCAGCTTTTCATGGGTGAGGGCGCAGTATTTT. Translating gives CASSFSWVRAQYF.